This is a list of T cell receptor beta chains from one sample in a study of T cell responses to AZD1222 COVID-19 vaccine. TCRdb's copy holds only in-frame clones and misses some; the assay was immunoSEQ multiplex PCR. Of 80,000 or so clones listed, roughly 80% are singletons. This material consisted of peripheral blood, taken 28 days after the second dose of the MenACWY control vaccine. Every receptor here comes from an adult who received the MenACWY meningococcal vaccine as a control. Both conserved end residues are part of each CDR3. The D gene is left open where the match is weak. A row's size may be missing; if present it is once, few, many or a size class.

abundance: -; v_gene: TRBV6-1; j_gene: TRBJ2-5; d_gene: -; len: 16; CDR3aa: CASSESRGSFQETQYF; CDR3nt: TGTGCCAGCAGTGAAAGTAGGGGATCCTTCCAAGAGACCCAGTACTTC
abundance: -; v_gene: TRBV6-6; j_gene: TRBJ1-1; d_gene: -; len: 14; CDR3aa: CASSSEARGTEAFF; CDR3nt: TGTGCCAGCAGTTCCGAGGCCCGGGGGACTGAAGCTTTCTTT
abundance: -; v_gene: TRBV30; j_gene: TRBJ1-1; d_gene: TRBD1; len: 13; CDR3aa: CAWRTGGLTEAFF; CDR3nt: TGTGCCTGGAGGACAGGGGGCTTGACTGAAGCTTTCTTT
abundance: -; v_gene: TRBV9; j_gene: TRBJ1-3; d_gene: -; len: 15; CDR3aa: CASRRRRGSGNTIYF; CDR3nt: TGTGCCAGCAGACGTAGAAGGGGGAGTGGAAACACCATATATTTT
abundance: -; v_gene: TRBV20-1; j_gene: TRBJ2-1; d_gene: -; len: 12; CDR3aa: CSASGDSNEQFF; CDR3nt: TGCAGTGCTAGTGGAGACAGCAATGAGCAGTTCTTC
abundance: -; v_gene: TRBV5-6; j_gene: TRBJ1-5; d_gene: -; len: 14; CDR3aa: CASSFSGSTQPQHF; CDR3nt: TGTGCCAGCAGCTTCTCCGGGTCAACTCAGCCCCAGCATTTT
abundance: few; v_gene: TRBV19; j_gene: TRBJ2-2; d_gene: TRBD2; len: 17; CDR3aa: CASSITLGLAGTGELFF; CDR3nt: TGTGCCAGTAGTATTACCCTAGGACTAGCGGGGACCGGGGAGCTGTTTTTT
abundance: -; v_gene: TRBV28; j_gene: TRBJ2-7; d_gene: -; len: 14; CDR3aa: CASSFPAAPYEQYF; CDR3nt: TGTGCCAGCAGTTTCCCGGCGGCTCCCTACGAGCAGTACTTC
abundance: -; v_gene: TRBV6-1; j_gene: TRBJ2-7; d_gene: TRBD2; len: 16; CDR3aa: CASSEPSGRGIFEQYF; CDR3nt: TGTGCCAGCAGTGAACCAAGCGGGAGGGGGATTTTTGAGCAGTACTTC
abundance: -; v_gene: TRBV5-1; j_gene: TRBJ1-3; d_gene: -; len: 16; CDR3aa: CASSLDNIGGGNTIYF; CDR3nt: TGCGCCAGCAGCTTGGATAACATAGGAGGCGGAAACACCATATATTTT
abundance: once; v_gene: TRBV3-1/TRBV3-2; j_gene: TRBJ2-2; d_gene: -; len: 15; CDR3aa: CASSGAQGMTGELFF; CDR3nt: TGTGCCAGCAGCGGCGCACAGGGAATGACCGGGGAGCTGTTTTTT
abundance: -; v_gene: TRBV5-6; j_gene: TRBJ1-2; d_gene: TRBD1; len: 14; CDR3aa: CASSRDRAARGYTF; CDR3nt: TGTGCCAGCAGCCGAGACAGGGCCGCCCGGGGCTACACCTTC
abundance: few; v_gene: TRBV4-1; j_gene: TRBJ1-4; d_gene: TRBD1; len: 15; CDR3aa: CASSPPGTVNEKLFF; CDR3nt: TGCGCCAGCAGCCCACCCGGGACAGTCAATGAAAAACTGTTTTTT
abundance: -; v_gene: TRBV4-1; j_gene: TRBJ2-6; d_gene: -; len: 16; CDR3aa: CASSPPGGAGANVLTF; CDR3nt: TGCGCCAGCAGCCCACCCGGGGGCGCTGGGGCCAACGTCCTGACTTTC
abundance: -; v_gene: TRBV3-1/TRBV3-2; j_gene: TRBJ2-5; d_gene: TRBD1; len: 16; CDR3aa: CASSQDFDRAQETQYF; CDR3nt: TGTGCCAGCAGCCAAGATTTCGACAGGGCACAAGAGACCCAGTACTTC
abundance: once; v_gene: TRBV19; j_gene: TRBJ2-1; d_gene: TRBD2; len: 11; CDR3aa: CASSGRGEQFF; CDR3nt: TGTGCCAGCTCAGGGAGGGGTGAGCAGTTCTTC
abundance: -; v_gene: TRBV6-2/TRBV6-3; j_gene: TRBJ2-2; d_gene: TRBD2; len: 16; CDR3aa: CASSPRLAGGPGELFF; CDR3nt: TGTGCCAGCAGTCCCCGACTAGCGGGGGGGCCCGGGGAGCTGTTTTTT